This TCR beta chain was captured by sequencing in a study of cytomegalovirus exposure and HLA in healthy donors. Study findings and constraints: The study flagged approximately 180 TCR beta chains as cytomegalovirus-associated. Most TCR sequences were uncommon, yet certain public TCRs appeared in many donors. Clusters of TCRs from the first cohort tended to co-occur in the 130 or so validation repertoires (as a later analysis found).

Per germline, CDR1 SGHTA and CDR2 FQGNSA. The CDR3 runs to 14 residues. Deletions cut 1 base from V and 7 bases from J, with 13 bases between. Repertoires were generated with immunoSEQ multiplex PCR, while TCRdb's copy carries only in-frame clones and drops some. The sample carries about 110,000 clones, approximately 96% recorded once. Details on this clone: The antigen remains undetermined.

The donors formed part of the approximately 120-subject validation cohort, distinct from the 666-subject first cohort. Sample: PBMCs. The sequence derives from a woman between 18 and 29 years old in good health and CMV-seronegative. The genes are TRBV7-2 and TRBJ2-5, with D possibly matching TRBD1 (5 bases). The DNA of the CDR3 is TGTGCCAGCAGCTTAGAATCCAGGGCTGGGACCCAGTACTTC. Its protein is CASSLESRAGTQYF.